Listed below are T cell receptor beta chains from one sample, sequenced in a study of cytomegalovirus exposure and HLA in healthy donors. Profiling relied on immunoSEQ multiplex PCR, and the TCRdb table lists in-frame clones only, not all of them. This repertoire shows tens of thousands of clones, 93% found once; its top ten account for over 0.65%. Sequenced input: PBMCs. Source of these receptors: a man between 18 and 35 years old in good health and CMV-seronegative. CDR3s include the opening cysteine and the closing phenylalanine or tryptophan. Fields, in order: CDR3 DNA, CDR3 protein, D gene, V gene, J gene, clone size. D genes are given only for firm matches. Size is stated for part of the rows, as once, few or many counts, or as a class when the clone is expanded.

TGTGCCAGCAGTTTAGGATCCTTAGCGGGAGGTCAGAATGAGCAGTTCTTC	CASSLGSLAGGQNEQFF	TRBD2	TRBV28	TRBJ2-1	NA
TGTGCTAGTGGTTTGCCCCGACAGGGGTCACTCCAAGAGACCCAGTACTTC	CASGLPRQGSLQETQYF	TRBD1	TRBV12-5	TRBJ2-5	once
TGCGCCAGCGGAACGGACAGGGGCACTGAAGCTTTCTTT	CASGTDRGTEAFF	TRBD1	TRBV4-3	TRBJ1-1	NA
TGTGCCAGCTCACCACCGCAGACAGGAGGTACTGAAGCTTTCTTT	CASSPPQTGGTEAFF	NA	TRBV18	TRBJ1-1	NA
TGTGCCAGCAGCCAAGAGGGCAGGGGGGTTCAGTACACTGAAGCTTTCTTT	CASSQEGRGVQYTEAFF	TRBD1	TRBV4-2	TRBJ1-1	NA
TGTGCCACCTTACCAGACAGGATGAGGACCTACGAGCAGTACTTC	CATLPDRMRTYEQYF	NA	TRBV6-5	TRBJ2-7	NA
TGTGCCAGCAGCCCGGCCGGGGCCTACGAGCAGTACTTC	CASSPAGAYEQYF	NA	TRBV6-1	TRBJ2-7	few
TGTGCCAGCAGCCCGAGGGACATCGCAACTAATGAAAAACTGTTTTTT	CASSPRDIATNEKLFF	NA	TRBV5-4	TRBJ1-4	NA
TGCGCCAGCAGCGCTGGAGTTGGCGAGCAGTACTTC	CASSAGVGEQYF	NA	TRBV5-1	TRBJ2-7	NA
TGTGCCAGCAGCCCAGGGGGATCTAATGAAAAACTGTTTTTT	CASSPGGSNEKLFF	TRBD1	TRBV6-5	TRBJ1-4	once
TGTGCCAGCAGCTCGACAGGGTCCGGCTACACCTTC	CASSSTGSGYTF	TRBD1	TRBV13	TRBJ1-2	once
TGCGCCAGCAGCCAGTCCCGGGACAGGGTCCATGAGCAGTTCTTC	CASSQSRDRVHEQFF	TRBD1	TRBV4-1	TRBJ2-1	NA
TGTGCCAGCAGCGGACAGGGGTACGAGCAGTACTTC	CASSGQGYEQYF	TRBD1	TRBV9	TRBJ2-7	NA
TGTGCCAGTACCCGGACAGGCAGCTACAATGAGCAGTTCTTC	CASTRTGSYNEQFF	TRBD1	TRBV19	TRBJ2-1	NA
TGTGCCAGTAGTACCCCCTCGACAGGGTTCTACGAGCAGTACTTC	CASSTPSTGFYEQYF	TRBD1	TRBV19	TRBJ2-7	NA
TGCGCCAGCAGCCTGTTCGGGACACCCGGCTACACCTTC	CASSLFGTPGYTF	NA	TRBV4-3	TRBJ1-2	NA